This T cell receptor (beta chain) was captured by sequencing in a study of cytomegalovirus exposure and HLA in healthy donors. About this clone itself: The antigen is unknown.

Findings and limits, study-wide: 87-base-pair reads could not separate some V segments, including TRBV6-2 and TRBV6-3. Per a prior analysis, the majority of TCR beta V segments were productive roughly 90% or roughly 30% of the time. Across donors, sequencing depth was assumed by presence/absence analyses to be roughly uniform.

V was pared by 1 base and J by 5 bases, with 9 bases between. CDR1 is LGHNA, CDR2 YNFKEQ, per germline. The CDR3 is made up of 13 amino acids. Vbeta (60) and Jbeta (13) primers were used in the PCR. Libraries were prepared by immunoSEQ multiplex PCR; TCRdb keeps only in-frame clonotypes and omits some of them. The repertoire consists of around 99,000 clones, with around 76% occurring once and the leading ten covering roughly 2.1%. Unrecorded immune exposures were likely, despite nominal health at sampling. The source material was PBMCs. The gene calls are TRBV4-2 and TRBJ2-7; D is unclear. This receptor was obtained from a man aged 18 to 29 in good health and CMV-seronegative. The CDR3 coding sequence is TGTGCCAGCAGCCAAGTGATGCAGGACGAGCAGTACTTC. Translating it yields CASSQVMQDEQYF.